Sequencing of this TCR beta chain was carried out in a study of brain metastases from non-small cell lung cancer. Study outcomes and limitations: T-cell infiltration was lower in brain metastases than primaries (P < 0.001). Paired brain metastases and primary tumors largely shared TCR repertoires. In about 60% of brain metastases, T-cell clones were expanded compared with matched primary tumors.

The method was immunoSEQ multiplex PCR; TCRdb's version includes in-frame clones alone and lacks a portion of them. The data contain 2,800 or so clones, 80% to 85% of them seen just once; the ten biggest clones take up about 4%. A word on this clone: Its target is not known.

Trimming cost V 3 bases and J 1 base, with 9 bases left between them. The length of the CDR3 is 15 residues. Germline CDR1 reads SNHLY; CDR2 reads FYNNEI. The TCR comes from a donor over 35 with non-small cell lung cancer. Sequenced sample: primary lung tumor tissue. The rearrangement uses TRBV2 and TRBJ1-4; D perhaps matches TRBD1 (6 bases). In DNA form, the CDR3 reads TGTGCCAGCAGTGATCCGGGACAAACTAATGAAAAACTGTTTTTT. Amino acid sequence: CASSDPGQTNEKLFF.